The entry that follows covers one TCR beta chain sequence. Its antigen is currently unknown. Use of 60 Vbeta and 13 Jbeta primers characterized the PCR. Sequencing was performed with immunoSEQ multiplex PCR; in TCRdb, only in-frame clones are kept and a portion is missing. The sample lists over 100,000 clones; approximately 80% were seen once. The record originates from a study of cytomegalovirus exposure and HLA in healthy donors. Study observations and caveats: Sequencing artifact likely explains a cluster of highly shared sequence variants. Reported findings show TCR beta sequences accurately forecast HLA-A and HLA-B alleles in most subjects.

All donors participated as healthy donors of bone marrow. J lost 4 bases, V lost 2 bases, and 18 bases had no gene match. Germline CDR1 reads SEHNR; CDR2 reads FQNEAQ (reference sequence). The CDR3 length is 19 residues. The chain employs TRBV7-9 and TRBJ2-7; TRBD2 aligns across 9 bases. Sequencing was carried out using PBMCs. The receptor comes from a female donor in good health and CMV-seronegative. In DNA form, the CDR3 reads TGTGCCAGCAGCTTATGGGGGTCATGGCGGGAGGGAGCCGGGTACGAGCAGTACTTC. This gives the protein CASSLWGSWREGAGYEQYF.